Following are 18 T cell receptor beta chains from one sample sequenced in a study of shared clonotypes between healthy human individuals. CD45RO-negative, CCR7-selected cells formed the naive CD8 fraction, which excluded terminally differentiated effector memory CD45RA+ cells. Generated by immunoSEQ multiplex PCR, the TCRdb table keeps only in-frame clones and is missing some. The sample shows some 2.1 million clones, about 95% of them seen only once. Sequencing was performed on naive CD8+ T cells sorted from blood. Receptors originate from a man aged 18 to 35 in good health.

The rearrangement uses TRBV5-1 and TRBJ2-1; 12 bases line up with TRBD2. CDR3 length equals 15 residues. J was trimmed by 8 bases and V by 3 bases; bases with no gene match: 6. From germline, CDR1 is SGHRS and CDR2 YFSETQ. CDR3 sequence: CASSSPTSGSDEQFF. In DNA, the CDR3 is TGCGCCAGCAGCTCACCGACTAGCGGGAGTGATGAGCAGTTCTTC.

In its sample, this clone was seen once. The rearrangement joins TRBV4-1 to TRBJ2-3; no clear D. V shed 4 bases and J shed 0 bases, with 11 bases lying between them. The CDR3 has 15 residues. From germline, CDR1 is MGHRA and CDR2 YSYEKL. In DNA, the CDR3 is TGCGCCAGCAGCCTATATACTTATAGCACAGATACGCAGTATTTT. Residues: CASSLYTYSTDTQYF.

This clone came up once. The rearrangement joins TRBV27 to TRBJ1-3; D is perhaps TRBD1 (5 bases). The germline V and J ends were trimmed by 5 bases and 1 base, with 24 bases remaining between them. The germline gives CDR1 MNHEY, CDR2 SMNVEV (reference sequence). The CDR3 contains 19 residues. Here the CDR3 reads CASSPWGLGDRGSGNTIYF. As DNA, the CDR3 is TGTGCCAGCAGTCCATGGGGCTTAGGCGACCGCGGATCTGGAAACACCATATATTTT.

The chain is built from TRBV7-9 and TRBJ2-5; D gene unclear. CDR3 size: 15 residues. V was clipped by 1 base and J by 4 bases, with 13 bases between them. Germline lookup yields CDR1 SEHNR and CDR2 FQNEAQ (reference sequence). This CDR3 is CASSLGPGLVETQYF. CDR3 DNA sequence: TGTGCCAGCAGCTTAGGGCCTGGCTTGGTAGAGACCCAGTACTTC.

V usage is TRBV5-6 and J usage is TRBJ2-7; no reliable D call. The CDR3 extends over 11 amino acids. Germline CDR1 reads SGHDT; CDR2 reads YYEEEE. Trimming shortened V by 4 bases and J by 2 bases, and 4 bases separated the two germline ends. The CDR3 nucleotides read TGTGCCAGCAGCGACGCCTACGAGCAGTACTTC. Translation gives CASSDAYEQYF.

V usage is TRBV29-1 and J usage is TRBJ2-3, with TRBD2 matching over 7 bases. The V segment lost 6 bases and the J segment 0 bases; nucleotides outside the gene matches: 3. CDR3 length: 13 amino acids. Germline V gives CDR1 SQVTM, CDR2 ANQGSEA. CDR3 bases: TGCAGCGTCGCGGGGGAAAGCACAGATACGCAGTATTTT. Encoded protein: CSVAGESTDTQYF.

The V and J genes are TRBV7-2 and TRBJ1-1; unclear D gene. Germline V lookup: CDR1 SGHTA, CDR2 FQGNSA. V was shortened by 0 bases and J by 0 bases, with 11 bases between the two germline ends. The length of the CDR3 is 16 residues. The CDR3 DNA is TGTGCCAGCAGCTTAGCAGGGATTTTCATGAACACTGAAGCTTTCTTT. This gives the protein CASSLAGIFMNTEAFF.

The genes are TRBV2 and TRBJ1-4; D call uncertain. This CDR3 is built from 11 residues. The V gene's germline CDR1 is SNHLY and CDR2 FYNNEI. V gave up 8 bases and J gave up 7 bases, with 8 bases separating them. CDR3 sequence: CASFGPEKLFF. DNA for the CDR3: TGTGCCAGCTTCGGACCTGAAAAACTGTTTTTT.

In DNA form, the CDR3 reads TGTGCCAGCAGTCTATCCGTAGGAGAGACCCAGTACTTC. Amino acid sequence: CASSLSVGETQYF. V and J are TRBV28 and TRBJ2-5; D uncertain. With 5 bases removed from V and 4 bases from J, the gap between germline ends came to 11 bases. The V gene's germline CDR1 is MDHEN and CDR2 SYDVKM. This CDR3 has 13 amino acids.

The J gene is TRBJ1-3, the V gene TRBV15; D gene unclear. V was trimmed by 4 bases and J by 0 bases, leaving 13 bases between them. CDR1 and CDR2 from the germline V gene are LNHNV and YYDKDF (reference sequence). This CDR3 has 16 amino acids. CDR3 sequence (DNA): TGTGCCACCAGCAACCCCCAGACGGTCTCTGGAAACACCATATATTTT. Protein: CATSNPQTVSGNTIYF.

This chain joins TRBV28 and TRBJ2-1; D ambiguous. Germline-derived CDR1 and CDR2 are MDHEN and SYDVKM. This CDR3 spans 15 amino acids. V lost 5 bases to trimming and J lost 0 bases, with 11 bases between them. The CDR3 DNA reads as TGTGCCAGCAGTCTGACAAGGAGCTCCTACAATGAGCAGTTCTTC. Its protein product is CASSLTRSSYNEQFF.

This rearrangement joins TRBV7-9 to TRBJ1-1; D unresolved. Per the germline V gene, CDR1 is SEHNR and CDR2 is FQNEAQ (reference sequence). The V and J ends lost 2 bases and 1 base respectively, with 14 bases between them. The CDR3 sequence is 16 residues long. CDR3 amino acids: CASSLKVGQSNTEAFF. The CDR3 nucleotides read TGTGCCAGCAGCTTAAAAGTAGGGCAGTCGAACACTGAAGCTTTCTTT.

With respect to this clone: At the DNA level, this CDR3 is encoded by other sequences in the same sample as well. The rearrangement links TRBV5-6 to TRBJ2-5, with 9 bases identical to TRBD1. The V and J ends lost 3 bases and 2 bases, in that order; junction bases with no gene match: 2. CDR3 length equals 14 residues. Germline CDR1 is SGHDT and CDR2 is YYEEEE. CDR3 protein: CASSWDRVQETQYF. DNA for the CDR3: TGTGCCAGCAGCTGGGACAGGGTACAAGAGACCCAGTACTTC.

This chain joins TRBV5-4 and TRBJ2-4; D is possibly TRBD2 (5 bases). This CDR3 has 15 residues. V lost 4 bases and J 0 bases, leaving 11 bases between the germline ends. Germline CDR1 and CDR2: SGHNT and YYREEE (reference sequence). The CDR3 spells CASSHDGLAKNIQYF. In DNA, the CDR3 is TGTGCCAGCAGCCACGACGGACTAGCCAAAAACATTCAGTACTTC.

Here the CDR3 DNA reads TGTGCCATCAGTGAGTCTGGCACTTCAGAGCAGTACTTC. Its protein product is CAISESGTSEQYF. V usage is TRBV10-3 and J usage is TRBJ2-7; D is uncertain. Germline-derived CDR1 and CDR2 are ENHRY and SYGVKD. Trimming shortened V by 0 bases and J by 7 bases, and 10 bases separated the two germline ends. The CDR3 loop spans 13 amino acids.

This chain connects TRBV9 to TRBJ2-3; D is undetermined. The CDR3 runs to 13 residues. V lost 4 bases and J 1 base, leaving 7 bases between the germline ends. CDR1 and CDR2 from the germline V gene are SGDLS and YYNGEE. The CDR3 here is CASSPRGTDTQYF. As DNA, the CDR3 is TGTGCCAGCAGCCCCCGGGGCACAGATACGCAGTATTTT.

The rearrangement uses TRBV28 and TRBJ1-5; tentatively, D is TRBD1 (5 bases). Germline loops: CDR1 MDHEN, CDR2 SYDVKM. V was shortened by 2 bases and J by 1 base, with 9 bases between the two germline ends. The length of the CDR3 is 15 residues. CDR3 in amino acids: CASSLRGGSNQPQHF. For the CDR3, the DNA is TGTGCCAGCAGTTTAAGGGGAGGCAGCAATCAGCCCCAGCATTTT.

The J gene is TRBJ1-6, the V gene TRBV7-2, with 8 bases matching TRBD1. The V gene end was trimmed by 5 bases and the J gene end by 4 bases; junction bases not matched to a gene: 13. Germline V gene data show CDR1 as SGHTA and CDR2 as FQGNSA. The CDR3 is 18 amino acids. Written as DNA, the CDR3 is TGTGCCAGCAGCCTCCGGACAGGGTACACTCGTTATAATTCACCCCTCCACTTT. Its protein is CASSLRTGYTRYNSPLHF.